The 27 T cell receptor beta chains below were found in one sample sequenced in a study of T cell responses to AZD1222 COVID-19 vaccine. Clones were sequenced by immunoSEQ multiplex PCR, and TCRdb holds only the in-frame ones, with some missing. The sample records about 180,000 clones, 80% to 95% being singletons. Sequencing was performed on peripheral blood, taken 28 days after the second AZD1222 dose. The receptors here all came from an adult who received the AZD1222 COVID-19 vaccine.

The CDR3 region is CAKVPLAKNIQYF. For the CDR3, the DNA is TGTGCCAAGGTACCCCTAGCCAAAAACATTCAGTACTTC. The rearrangement uses TRBV7-9 and TRBJ2-4, with D uncertain. CDR1 and CDR2 (germline): SEHNR, FQNEAQ (reference sequence). V shed 10 bases and J shed 0 bases, with 10 bases lying between them. This CDR3 is 13 amino acids long.

The chain combines TRBV28 with TRBJ1-3; TRBD1 is a possible D gene (6 bases). Germline V gene lookup returns CDR1 MDHEN and CDR2 SYDVKM. The length of the CDR3 is 17 residues. Trimming left V 3 bases short and J 0 bases short, with 15 bases between. The CDR3 protein is CASSLGSGAHSGNTIYF. DNA for the CDR3: TGTGCCAGCAGTTTGGGGTCAGGGGCACACTCTGGAAACACCATATATTTT.

V gene TRBV5-5 combines with J gene TRBJ1-4, with a weak D call TRBD1 (5 bases). Trimming left V 0 bases short and J 0 bases short, with 15 bases between. Germline CDR1 is SGHKS and CDR2 is YYEKEE (reference sequence). The CDR3 contains 18 residues. CDR3 sequence (DNA): TGTGCCAGCAGCTTGGGTTCAGGGACCGTTGCAACTAATGAAAAACTGTTTTTT. This gives the protein CASSLGSGTVATNEKLFF.

This clone was detected once. This chain uses TRBV6-5 with TRBJ1-4; D is undetermined. Germline CDR1 and CDR2: MNHEY and SVGAGI. Trimming took 2 bases from V and 8 from J, leaving 18 bases between them. The CDR3 spans 16 residues. CDR3 amino acids: CASSYARGGLGEKLFF. The CDR3 coding sequence is TGTGCCAGCAGTTACGCTCGTGGCGGACTTGGAGAAAAACTGTTTTTT.

This clone was recorded only once. This chain links TRBV25-1 with TRBJ2-7; D is unclear. V was cut by 5 bases and J by 4 bases, with 6 bases left in between. The CDR3 loop spans 11 amino acids. Germline loops: CDR1 MGHDK, CDR2 SYGVNS. The CDR3 nucleotides are TGTGCCAGCAGTCGCGATTACGAGCAGTACTTC. The encoded protein is CASSRDYEQYF.

Concerning this clone: Sequence at one end of the junction differs from germline and may be a read error. The CDR3 nucleotides read TGTGCCAGCAGCCGAATGGGGACTAGCGGGAGTGTCTTC. Translating gives CASSRMGTSGSVF. The V and J genes are TRBV7-2 and TRBJ2-7, with TRBD2 matching over 14 bases. The germline V gene has CDR1 SGHTA and CDR2 FQGNSA. CDR3 size: 13 residues.

The gene calls are TRBV13 and TRBJ2-6; D uncertain. The CDR3 has 13 residues. Germline V gene data show CDR1 as PRHDT and CDR2 as FYEKMQ (reference sequence). Trimming removed 1 base at V and 3 bases at J, with 1 base between. CDR3 in DNA: TGTGCCAGCAGCTTAGTTGGGGCCAACGTCCTGACTTTC. Its translation: CASSLVGANVLTF. Full variable domain (missing parts from reference TRBV13 and TRBJ2-6): AAGVIQSPRHLIKEKRETATLKCYPIPRHDTVYWYQQGPGQDPQFLISFYEKMQSDKGSIPDRFSAQQFSDYHSELNMSSLELGDSALYFCASSLVGANVLTFGAGSRLTVL.

V and J are TRBV14 and TRBJ1-4, with 8 bases fitting TRBD1. Germline trimming cut 2 bases from V and 8 bases from J; bases unmatched to any gene: 7. Looked up from germline, CDR1 is SGHDN and CDR2 is FVKESK. The CDR3 contains 15 residues. CDR3 in amino acids: CASSQSGQGWEKLFF. CDR3 DNA: TGTGCCAGCAGCCAAAGTGGACAGGGCTGGGAAAAACTGTTTTTT.

The chain is built from TRBV12-3 or TRBV12-4 and TRBJ1-6; no firm D call. The V and J ends lost 0 bases and 13 bases respectively, with 7 bases between them. There are 12 residues in the CDR3. The CDR3 bases are TGTGCCAGCAGTTTAGCCGCGGCTCCCCTCCACTTT. This sequence encodes CASSLAAAPLHF.

About this clone itself: The same CDR3 also results from other DNA sequences found in this sample. This chain joins TRBV28 and TRBJ1-4; 8 bases map to TRBD1. Trimming took 6 bases from V and 4 from J; bases not matched to a gene: 1. The CDR3 has 13 residues. Per the germline V gene, CDR1 is MDHEN and CDR2 is SYDVKM. The CDR3 nucleotides read TGTGCCAGCAGGGACAGGGTTAATGAAAAACTGTTTTTT. It is translated as CASRDRVNEKLFF.

The chain uses TRBV7-9 and TRBJ2-1; no definite D call. The V end lost 5 bases, the J end lost 5 bases, and 13 bases lay between the germline ends. Germline-derived CDR1 and CDR2 are SEHNR and FQNEAQ (reference sequence). This CDR3 region has 14 residues. The DNA for the CDR3 is TGTGCCAGCAGCCTACTATCGGGCCACAATGAGCAGTTCTTC. Protein sequence: CASSLLSGHNEQFF.

V and J are TRBV4-1 and TRBJ2-7; 11 nucleotides agree with TRBD2. V dropped 2 bases and J dropped 3; count of bases not matched to a gene: 0. Germline CDR1 is MGHRA and CDR2 is YSYEKL. The CDR3 consists of 14 residues. As DNA, the CDR3 is TGCGCCAGCAGCCAAACTAGCGGGAGCTACGAGCAGTACTTC. Translated, it gives CASSQTSGSYEQYF.

The J gene is TRBJ2-2, the V gene TRBV2, with TRBD1 identical over 11 bases. This CDR3 contains 14 residues. V dropped 6 bases and J dropped 6; count of bases not matched to a gene: 3. CDR1 SNHLY and CDR2 FYNNEI come from the germline V gene. In DNA, the CDR3 is TGTGCCAGCAGCGGACAGGGGGCTTCCGGGGAGCTGTTTTTT. This encodes CASSGQGASGELFF.

This chain uses TRBV30 with TRBJ2-7, with 8 bases aligning to TRBD1. CDR3 size: 16 residues. V lost 2 bases to trimming and J lost 4 bases; unmatched junction nucleotides: 13. Germline assignment: CDR1 GTSNPN and CDR2 SVGIG (reference sequence). The CDR3 loop reads CAWSMPGQGGRYEQYF. CDR3 nucleotides: TGTGCCTGGAGTATGCCTGGACAGGGTGGTCGTTACGAGCAGTACTTC.

V and J are TRBV6-5 and TRBJ1-2; D is unresolved. There are 12 residues in the CDR3. Germline V lookup: CDR1 MNHEY, CDR2 SVGAGI. Deletions cut 2 bases from V and 8 bases from J, with 9 bases between. The CDR3 protein is CASSYMADGYTF. The DNA of the CDR3 is TGTGCCAGCAGTTACATGGCAGACGGCTACACCTTC.

CDR3 sequence reads: CASSQSPTGSDTQYF. The CDR3 DNA sequence: TGTGCCAGCAGCCAGTCGCCCACGGGTTCAGATACGCAGTATTTT. The genes are TRBV3-1 (or the pseudogene TRBV3-2) and TRBJ2-3; D remains unclear. CDR3 length equals 15 residues. V was cut by 3 bases and J by 4 bases, with 14 bases left in between. In germline, CDR1 is LGHDT, CDR2 YNNKEL (reference sequence).

The rearrangement links TRBV5-1 to TRBJ1-2, with D tentatively TRBD1 (6 bases). Germline CDR1 reads SGHRS; CDR2 reads YFSETQ. CDR3 length: 15 amino acids. V was pared by 0 bases and J by 4 bases, with 13 bases between. The CDR3 sequence is CASSLALGASYGYTF. The CDR3 DNA is TGCGCCAGCAGCTTGGCACTGGGGGCGAGCTATGGCTACACCTTC.

The genes are TRBV29-1 and TRBJ2-2, with TRBD2 matching over 9 bases. The CDR3 is made up of 16 amino acids. Germline CDR1 reads SQVTM; CDR2 reads ANQGSEA. V lost 0 bases and J lost 2; bases outside the gene matches: 4. The CDR3, as DNA: TGCAGCGTTGAAGAGGTGCGGGGGGGCAACACCGGGGAGCTGTTTTTT. Protein product: CSVEEVRGGNTGELFF.

V and J are TRBV12-5 and TRBJ2-2; 8 bases are shared with TRBD2. The ends lost 6 bases at V and 0 bases at J; junction bases unmatched: 3. The CDR3 has 15 amino acids. Germline assignment: CDR1 LGHNT and CDR2 FRNRAP. The CDR3 loop is CASGQLAANTGELFF. The CDR3 DNA is TGTGCTAGTGGCCAACTAGCGGCGAACACCGGGGAGCTGTTTTTT.

The chain links TRBV6-5 to TRBJ2-3, with 8 nucleotides matching TRBD1. Germline assignment: CDR1 MNHEY and CDR2 SVGAGI. Trimming at V came to 7 bases and at J to 3 bases, leaving 3 bases not matched to a gene. CDR3 size: 13 residues. The chain's CDR3 is CASTGQGTDTQYF. The CDR3 coding sequence is TGTGCCAGCACCGGACAGGGTACAGATACGCAGTATTTT.

This chain links TRBV7-6 with TRBJ1-2; unclear D gene. Germline V gene lookup returns CDR1 SGHVS and CDR2 FNYEAQ. With 1 base removed from V and 2 bases from J, the gap between germline ends came to 5 bases. The length of the CDR3 is 13 residues. The CDR3 region is CASSLDGNYGYTF. CDR3 coding DNA: TGTGCCAGCAGCTTAGACGGGAACTATGGCTACACCTTC.

This clone showed up just once. The V and J genes are TRBV27 and TRBJ1-1; 7 nucleotides align to TRBD1. The CDR3 is 14 amino acids. Germline lookup yields CDR1 MNHEY and CDR2 SMNVEV (reference sequence). The V and J ends lost 5 bases and 2 bases, in that order; junction bases with no gene match: 5. The CDR3 is CASSRGGSNTEAFF. The DNA for the CDR3 is TGTGCCAGCAGTAGAGGGGGCAGCAACACTGAAGCTTTCTTT.

The chain carries TRBV7-9 and TRBJ1-6; D is unclear. The CDR3 loop spans 12 amino acids. Germline V gene data show CDR1 as SEHNR and CDR2 as FQNEAQ (reference sequence). V was clipped by 6 bases and J by 7 bases, with 7 bases between them. CDR3 sequence: CASSLENSPLHF. In DNA form, the CDR3 reads TGTGCCAGCAGTCTCGAGAATTCACCCCTCCACTTT. Based on the CDR3 plus reference TRBV7-9 and TRBJ1-6, the full variable domain is DTGVSQNPRHKITKRGQNVTFRCDPISEHNRLYWYRQTLGQGPEFLTYFQNEAQLEKSRLLSDRFSAERPKGSFSTLEIQRTEQGDSAMYLCASSLENSPLHFGNGTRLTVT.

This chain links TRBV10-3 with TRBJ2-3; TRBD2 matches 7 bases. Trimming at V came to 6 bases and at J to 2 bases, leaving 8 bases not matched to a gene. CDR1 is ENHRY, CDR2 SYGVKD, per germline. CDR3 size: 15 residues. The CDR3 nucleotides are TGTGCCATCAGCGAAAGCGGGGCCCACACAGATACGCAGTATTTT. Protein sequence: CAISESGAHTDTQYF.

The rearrangement links TRBV28 to TRBJ1-4, with D perhaps TRBD1 (6 bases). V was trimmed by 3 bases and J by 4 bases, leaving 12 bases between them. Per the germline V gene, CDR1 is MDHEN and CDR2 is SYDVKM. This CDR3 has 15 amino acids. The CDR3 protein is CASSFGQPNNEKLFF. The DNA of the CDR3 is TGTGCCAGCAGTTTCGGACAGCCCAATAATGAAAAACTGTTTTTT.

V usage is TRBV11-3 and J usage is TRBJ2-7, with TRBD2 matching 7 bases. The CDR3 runs to 15 residues. V was pared by 6 bases and J by 0 bases, with 8 bases of the junction left unmatched. CDR1 SGHNT and CDR2 YENEEA come from the germline V gene. The DNA of the CDR3 is TGTGCCAGCAGACCGCGGGGCGGGAGCTCCTACGAGCAGTACTTC. It encodes CASRPRGGSSYEQYF.

The rearrangement uses TRBV12-5 and TRBJ2-2; D unresolved. V lost 1 base to trimming and J lost 0 bases, with 6 bases between them. Germline CDR1 reads LGHNT; CDR2 reads FRNRAP. The CDR3 consists of 15 residues. The CDR3 bases are TGTGCTAGTGGTTTGGGGGCAACGAACACCGGGGAGCTGTTTTTT. Translated: CASGLGATNTGELFF.